This T cell receptor beta chain was sequenced for a study of T cells in Graves' hyperthyroidism and ophthalmopathy. Points on this clonotype: Antigen specificity is unknown.

The source material, RNA transcripts, was used to amplify TCR beta CDR3 regions. HTBI primers were used for first-round RT-PCR of the TCR CDR3. MiXCR, applied by TCRdb to the multiplex PCR reads, yields one record per CDR3 protein. In the table there are roughly 700,000 distinct CDR3 sequences, 17% of which are singletons. Broader study findings: Among thyroid clonotypes expanded above 0.001, most also appeared in blood.

This CDR3 is built from 13 residues. The germline CDR1 and CDR2 sequences are MNHEY and SVGEGT. The V end lost 6 bases, the J end lost 9 bases, and 15 bases lay between the germline ends. The clonotype originates from a man aged 50 to 60 with Graves' hyperthyroidism. Sequencing was carried out using blood. This chain links TRBV6-2 or TRBV6-3 with TRBJ2-1; D remains ambiguous. CDR3 sequence reads: CASSLVGLSEQFF. The CDR3 DNA follows: TGTGCCAGCAGCCTAGTCGGGCTTAGTGAGCAGTTCTTC.